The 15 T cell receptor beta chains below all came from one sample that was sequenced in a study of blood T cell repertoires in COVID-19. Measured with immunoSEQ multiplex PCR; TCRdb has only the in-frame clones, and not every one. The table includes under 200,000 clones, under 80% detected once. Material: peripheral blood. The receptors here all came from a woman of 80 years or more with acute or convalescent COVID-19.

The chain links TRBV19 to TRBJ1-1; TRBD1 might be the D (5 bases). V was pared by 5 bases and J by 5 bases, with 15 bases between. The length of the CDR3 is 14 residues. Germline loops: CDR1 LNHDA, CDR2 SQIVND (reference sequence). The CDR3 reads CASSSPWGGTEAFF. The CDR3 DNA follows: TGTGCCAGTAGTTCCCCCTGGGGGGGGACTGAAGCTTTCTTT.

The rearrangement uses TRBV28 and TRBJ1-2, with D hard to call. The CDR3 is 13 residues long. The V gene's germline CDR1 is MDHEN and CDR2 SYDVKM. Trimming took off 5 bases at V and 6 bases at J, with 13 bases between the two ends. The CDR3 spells CASSRPPGNGYTF. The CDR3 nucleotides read TGTGCCAGCAGTCGCCCACCAGGTAATGGCTACACCTTC.

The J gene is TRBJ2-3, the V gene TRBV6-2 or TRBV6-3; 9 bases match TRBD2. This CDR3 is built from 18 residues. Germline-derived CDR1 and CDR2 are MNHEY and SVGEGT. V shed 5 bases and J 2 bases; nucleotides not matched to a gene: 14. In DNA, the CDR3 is TGTGCCAGCAGTCAGAGAGAATTTAGCGGGAGCTTCACAGATACGCAGTATTTT. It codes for CASSQREFSGSFTDTQYF.

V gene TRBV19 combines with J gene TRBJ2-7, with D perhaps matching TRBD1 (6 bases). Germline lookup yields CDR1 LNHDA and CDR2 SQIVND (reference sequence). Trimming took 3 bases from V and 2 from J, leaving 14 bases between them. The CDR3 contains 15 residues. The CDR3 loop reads CASSIIGAGAYEQYF. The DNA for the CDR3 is TGTGCCAGTAGTATCATTGGGGCAGGGGCCTACGAGCAGTACTTC.

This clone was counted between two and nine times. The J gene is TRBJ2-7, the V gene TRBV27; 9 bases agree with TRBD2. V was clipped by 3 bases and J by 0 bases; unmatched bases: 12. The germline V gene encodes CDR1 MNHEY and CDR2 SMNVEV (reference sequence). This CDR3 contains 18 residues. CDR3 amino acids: CASSFRAIAGDPSYEQYF. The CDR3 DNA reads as TGTGCCAGCAGTTTCCGGGCAATAGCGGGAGATCCCTCCTACGAGCAGTACTTC.

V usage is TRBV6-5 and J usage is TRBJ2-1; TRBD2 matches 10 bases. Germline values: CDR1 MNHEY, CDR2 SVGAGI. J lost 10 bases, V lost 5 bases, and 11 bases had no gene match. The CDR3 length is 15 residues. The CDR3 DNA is TGTGCCAGCAGTCGAACTAGCGGGATGTCTTCCGAGCAGTTCTTC. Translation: CASSRTSGMSSEQFF.

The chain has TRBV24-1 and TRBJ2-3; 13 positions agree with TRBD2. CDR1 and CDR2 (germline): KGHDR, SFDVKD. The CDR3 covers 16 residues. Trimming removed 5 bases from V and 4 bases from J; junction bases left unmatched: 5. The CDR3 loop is CATSVWTSGSADTQYF. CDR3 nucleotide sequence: TGTGCCACCAGTGTGTGGACTAGCGGGAGTGCAGATACGCAGTATTTT.

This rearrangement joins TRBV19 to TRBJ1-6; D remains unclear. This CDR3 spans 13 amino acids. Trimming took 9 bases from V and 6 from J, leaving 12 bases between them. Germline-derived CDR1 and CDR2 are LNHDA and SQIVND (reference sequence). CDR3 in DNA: TGTGCCAGCCACCAGACACTTAATTCACCCCTCCACTTT. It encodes CASHQTLNSPLHF.

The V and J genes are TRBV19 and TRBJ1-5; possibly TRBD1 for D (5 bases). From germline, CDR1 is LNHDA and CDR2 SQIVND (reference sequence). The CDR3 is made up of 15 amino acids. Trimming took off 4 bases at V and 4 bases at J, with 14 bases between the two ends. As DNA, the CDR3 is TGTGCCAGTAGTACGACCGGGACTTGGAATCAGCCCCAGCATTTT. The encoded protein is CASSTTGTWNQPQHF.

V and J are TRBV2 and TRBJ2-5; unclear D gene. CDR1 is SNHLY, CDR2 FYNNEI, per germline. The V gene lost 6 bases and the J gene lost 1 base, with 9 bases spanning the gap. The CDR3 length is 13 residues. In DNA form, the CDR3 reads TGTGCCAGCAGAGAGAGCGCCCAAGAGACCCAGTACTTC. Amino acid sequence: CASRESAQETQYF.

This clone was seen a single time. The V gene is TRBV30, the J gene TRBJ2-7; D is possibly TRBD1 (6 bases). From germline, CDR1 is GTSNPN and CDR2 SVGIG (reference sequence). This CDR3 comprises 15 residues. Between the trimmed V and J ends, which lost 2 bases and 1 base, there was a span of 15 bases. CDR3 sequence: CAWSTGLDGSYEQYF. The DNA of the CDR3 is TGTGCCTGGAGTACAGGGTTGGATGGGTCCTACGAGCAGTACTTC.

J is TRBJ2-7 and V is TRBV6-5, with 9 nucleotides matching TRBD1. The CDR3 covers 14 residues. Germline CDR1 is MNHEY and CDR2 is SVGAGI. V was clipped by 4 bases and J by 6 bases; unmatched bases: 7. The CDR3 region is CASSSSRQGGEQYF. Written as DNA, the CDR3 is TGTGCCAGCAGTTCTTCCCGACAGGGGGGCGAGCAGTACTTC.

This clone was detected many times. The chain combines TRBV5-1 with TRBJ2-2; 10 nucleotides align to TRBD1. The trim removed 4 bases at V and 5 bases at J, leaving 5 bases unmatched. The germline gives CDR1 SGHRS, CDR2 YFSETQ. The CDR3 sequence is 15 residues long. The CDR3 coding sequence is TGCGCCAGCAGCCCCGGACAGGGGGGGACCGGGGAGCTGTTTTTT. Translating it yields CASSPGQGGTGELFF.

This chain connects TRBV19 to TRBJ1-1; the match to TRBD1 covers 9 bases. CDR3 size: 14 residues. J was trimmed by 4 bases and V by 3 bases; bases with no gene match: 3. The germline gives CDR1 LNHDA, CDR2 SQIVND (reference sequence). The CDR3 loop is CASSITGGVTEAFF. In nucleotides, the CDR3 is TGTGCCAGTAGTATTACAGGGGGCGTCACTGAAGCTTTCTTT.

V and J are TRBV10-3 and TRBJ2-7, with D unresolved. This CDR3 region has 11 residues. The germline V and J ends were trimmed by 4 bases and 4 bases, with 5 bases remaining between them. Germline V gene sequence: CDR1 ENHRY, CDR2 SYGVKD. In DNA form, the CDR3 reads TGTGCCATCAGTGCCGAGTACGAGCAGTACTTC. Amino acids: CAISAEYEQYF.